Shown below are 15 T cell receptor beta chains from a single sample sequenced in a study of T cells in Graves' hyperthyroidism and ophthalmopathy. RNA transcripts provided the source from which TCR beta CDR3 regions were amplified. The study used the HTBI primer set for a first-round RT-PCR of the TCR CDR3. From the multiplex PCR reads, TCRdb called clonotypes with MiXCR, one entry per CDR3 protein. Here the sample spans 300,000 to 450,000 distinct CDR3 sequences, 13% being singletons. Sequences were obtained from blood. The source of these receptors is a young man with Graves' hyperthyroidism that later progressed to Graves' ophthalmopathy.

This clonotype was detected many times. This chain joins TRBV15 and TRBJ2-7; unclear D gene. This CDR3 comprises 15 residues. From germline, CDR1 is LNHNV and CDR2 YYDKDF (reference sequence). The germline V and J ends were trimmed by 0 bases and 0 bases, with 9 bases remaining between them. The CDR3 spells CATSRDLGSSYEQYF. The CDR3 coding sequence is TGTGCCACCAGCAGAGATCTCGGCAGCTCCTACGAGCAGTACTTC.

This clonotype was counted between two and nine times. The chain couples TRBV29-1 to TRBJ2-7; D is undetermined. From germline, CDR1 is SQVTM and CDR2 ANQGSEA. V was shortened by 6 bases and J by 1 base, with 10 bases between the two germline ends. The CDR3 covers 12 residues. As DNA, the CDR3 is TGCAGCGTCCTGACACATTCCTACGAGCAGTACTTC. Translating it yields CSVLTHSYEQYF.

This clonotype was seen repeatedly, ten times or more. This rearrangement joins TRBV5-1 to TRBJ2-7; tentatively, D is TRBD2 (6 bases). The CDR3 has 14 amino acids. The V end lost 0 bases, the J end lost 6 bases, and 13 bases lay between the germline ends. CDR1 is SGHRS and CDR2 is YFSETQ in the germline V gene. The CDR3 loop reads CASSLDDGGAEQYF. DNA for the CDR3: TGCGCCAGCAGCTTGGATGACGGAGGGGCCGAGCAGTACTTC.

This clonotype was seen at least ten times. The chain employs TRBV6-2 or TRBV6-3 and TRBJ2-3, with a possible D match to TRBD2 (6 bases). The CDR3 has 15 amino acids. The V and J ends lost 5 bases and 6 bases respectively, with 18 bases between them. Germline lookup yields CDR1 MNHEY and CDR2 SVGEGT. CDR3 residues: CASSTPGTQGDTQYF. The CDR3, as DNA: TGTGCCAGCAGTACCCCCGGGACTCAGGGCGATACGCAGTATTTT.

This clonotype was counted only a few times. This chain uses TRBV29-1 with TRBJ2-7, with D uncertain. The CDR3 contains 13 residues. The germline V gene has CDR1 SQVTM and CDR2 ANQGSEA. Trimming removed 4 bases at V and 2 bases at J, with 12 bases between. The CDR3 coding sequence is TGCAGCGTTGTGTCGCCCATAACCTACGAGCAGTACTTC. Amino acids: CSVVSPITYEQYF.

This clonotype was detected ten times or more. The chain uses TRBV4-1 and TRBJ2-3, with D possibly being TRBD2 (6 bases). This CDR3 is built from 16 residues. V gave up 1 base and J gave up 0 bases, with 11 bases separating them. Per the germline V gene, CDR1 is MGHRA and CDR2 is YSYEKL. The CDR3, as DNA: TGCGCCAGCAGCCAAGGGGGACTGGCTAGCACAGATACGCAGTATTTT. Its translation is CASSQGGLASTDTQYF.

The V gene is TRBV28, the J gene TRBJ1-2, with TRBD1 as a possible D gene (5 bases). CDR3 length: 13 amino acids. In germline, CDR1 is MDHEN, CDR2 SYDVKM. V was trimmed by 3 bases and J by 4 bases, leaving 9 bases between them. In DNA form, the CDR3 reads TGTGCCAGCAGTTTCCGTGGGACCTATGGCTACACCTTC. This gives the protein CASSFRGTYGYTF.

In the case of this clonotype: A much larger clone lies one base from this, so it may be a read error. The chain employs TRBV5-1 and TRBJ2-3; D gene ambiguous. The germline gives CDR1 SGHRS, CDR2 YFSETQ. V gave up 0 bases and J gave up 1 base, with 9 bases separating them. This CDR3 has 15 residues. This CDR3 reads CASSLVGRGTDTQYF. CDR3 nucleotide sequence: TGCGCCAGCAGCTTGGTGGGCAGAGGCACAGATACGCAGTATTTT.

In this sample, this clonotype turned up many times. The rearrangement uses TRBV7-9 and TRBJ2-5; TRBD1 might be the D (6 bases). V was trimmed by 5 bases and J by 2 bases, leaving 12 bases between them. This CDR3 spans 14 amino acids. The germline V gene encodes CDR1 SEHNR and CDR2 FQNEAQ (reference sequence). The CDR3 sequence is CASSMDSWQETQYF. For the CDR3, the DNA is TGTGCCAGCAGCATGGACAGTTGGCAAGAGACCCAGTACTTC.

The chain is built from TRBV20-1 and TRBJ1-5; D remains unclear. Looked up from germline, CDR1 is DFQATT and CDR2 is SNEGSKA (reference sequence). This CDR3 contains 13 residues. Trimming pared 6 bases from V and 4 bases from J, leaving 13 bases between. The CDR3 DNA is TGCAGTGCAAACGACGGGAATAATCAGCCCCAGCATTTT. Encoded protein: CSANDGNNQPQHF.

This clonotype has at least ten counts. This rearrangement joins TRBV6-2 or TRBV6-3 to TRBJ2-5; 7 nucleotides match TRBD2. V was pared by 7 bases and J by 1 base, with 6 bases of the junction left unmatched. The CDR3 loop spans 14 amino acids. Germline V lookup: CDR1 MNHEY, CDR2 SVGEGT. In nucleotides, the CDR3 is TGTGCCAGCAACTTCAGGACTAGCCAAGAGACCCAGTACTTC. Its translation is CASNFRTSQETQYF.

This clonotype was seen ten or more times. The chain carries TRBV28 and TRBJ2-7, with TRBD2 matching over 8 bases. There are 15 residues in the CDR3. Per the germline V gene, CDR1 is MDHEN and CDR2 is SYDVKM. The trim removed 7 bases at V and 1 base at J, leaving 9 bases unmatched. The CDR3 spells CASTLRGGRSYEQYF. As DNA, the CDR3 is TGTGCCAGCACCCTTCGGGGGGGCAGGTCCTACGAGCAGTACTTC.

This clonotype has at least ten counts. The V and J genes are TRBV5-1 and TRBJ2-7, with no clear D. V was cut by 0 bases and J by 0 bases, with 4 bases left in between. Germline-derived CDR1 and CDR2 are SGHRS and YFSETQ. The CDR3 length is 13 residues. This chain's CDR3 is CASSLDTSYEQYF. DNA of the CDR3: TGCGCCAGCAGCTTGGACACCTCCTACGAGCAGTACTTC.

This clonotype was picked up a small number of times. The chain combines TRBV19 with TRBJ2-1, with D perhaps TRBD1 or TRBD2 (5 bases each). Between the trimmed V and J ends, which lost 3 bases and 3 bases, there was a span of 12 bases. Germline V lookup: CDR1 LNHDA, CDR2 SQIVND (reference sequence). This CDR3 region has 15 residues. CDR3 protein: CASSIPGAGYNEQFF. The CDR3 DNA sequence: TGTGCCAGTAGTATCCCCGGGGCCGGCTACAATGAGCAGTTCTTC.

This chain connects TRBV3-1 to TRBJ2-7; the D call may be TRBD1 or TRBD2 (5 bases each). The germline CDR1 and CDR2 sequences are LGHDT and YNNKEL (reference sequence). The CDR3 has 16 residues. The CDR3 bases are TGTGCAGCAGCCAAGGGACCGGTTGGGGGTCCCTACGAGCAGTACTTC. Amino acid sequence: CAAAKGPVGGPYEQYF.